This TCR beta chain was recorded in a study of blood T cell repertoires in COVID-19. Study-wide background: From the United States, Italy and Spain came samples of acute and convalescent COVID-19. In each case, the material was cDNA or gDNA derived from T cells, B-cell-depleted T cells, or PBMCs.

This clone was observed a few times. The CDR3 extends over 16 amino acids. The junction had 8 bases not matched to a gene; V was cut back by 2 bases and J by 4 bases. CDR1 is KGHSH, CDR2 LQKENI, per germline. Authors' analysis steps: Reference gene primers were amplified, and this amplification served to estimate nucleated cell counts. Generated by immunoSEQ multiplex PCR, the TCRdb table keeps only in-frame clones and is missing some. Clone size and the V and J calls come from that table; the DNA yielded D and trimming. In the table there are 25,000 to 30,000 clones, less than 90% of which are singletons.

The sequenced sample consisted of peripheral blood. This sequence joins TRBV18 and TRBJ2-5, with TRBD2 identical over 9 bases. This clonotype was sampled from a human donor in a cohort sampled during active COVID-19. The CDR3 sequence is CASSPDLAGSGETQYF. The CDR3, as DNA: TGTGCCAGCTCACCAGACCTAGCGGGGTCGGGAGAGACCCAGTACTTC.